The source of this TCR beta chain is a study of blood T cell repertoires in COVID-19. Cohorts were determined from participant-reported clinical history. In the source study's methods: Estimation of nucleated cell counts was performed using reference gene primer amplification. Assay: immunoSEQ multiplex PCR; the TCRdb copy retains only in-frame clones and omits some. From that table come the V and J calls and clone size; the DNA was used to work out D and trimming. The table has 82,000 or so clones, 85% to 90% seen once. Sequencing was carried out using PBMCs or T cells enriched from blood (not recorded which). This sequence originates from a woman aged 50 to 60 with acute COVID-19.

The CDR3 DNA reads as TGCGCCAGCAGCTTGGCGGGGGGGTATCAGCCCCAGCATTTT. It specifies CASSLAGGYQPQHF. The chain links TRBV5-1 to TRBJ1-5, with D possibly matching TRBD1 (5 bases). V lost 0 bases and J 5 bases, leaving 9 bases between the germline ends. The CDR3 loop spans 14 amino acids. From germline, CDR1 is SGHRS and CDR2 YFSETQ. Using reference TRBV5-1 and TRBJ1-5 for the parts outside the CDR3, the full variable domain is KAGVTQTPRYLIKTRGQQVTLSCSPISGHRSVSWYQQTPGQGLQFLFEYFSETQRNKGNFPGRFSGRQFSNSRSEMNVSTLELGDSALYLCASSLAGGYQPQHFGDGTRLSIL.